This T cell receptor beta chain is from a study of vaccination and CD4 T cells after COVID-19. Treatment reported: roughly 11-day PBMC culture with coronavirus spike peptide pools or control peptides (ViraFEST assay). Comments on this clonotype: Its antigen remains unknown.

Sequenced with the Oncomine TCR Beta short-read assay was DNA taken from cultured CD4+ T cells. TCRdb fed the PCR reads into MiXCR, producing one record per CDR3 protein. The sample yields fewer than 30,000 distinct CDR3 sequences, about 50% seen once. J lost 1 base, V lost 5 bases, and 12 bases had no gene match. Germline CDR1 reads KGHDR; CDR2 reads SFDVKD. This CDR3 is 17 amino acids long. The chain is built from TRBV24-1 and TRBJ2-5; 7 bases map to TRBD1. The origin of this receptor is a human donor who received a COVID-19 vaccine. Specimen: CD4+ T cells from blood, cultured in vitro, collected before SARS-CoV-2 vaccination. CDR3 sequence: CATSAVDRKGIQETQYF. CDR3 coding DNA: TGTGCCACCAGTGCCGTGGACAGGAAGGGCATCCAAGAGACCCAGTACTTC.